This TCR beta chain originates from a study of glioma-infiltrating T cells after dendritic cell vaccination (dated by TCRdb to 2015 to 2016). Study-wide context: Of the approximately 15 glioblastoma patients in the cohort, all drawn from Phase I and II dendritic cell vaccination trials, 9 were newly diagnosed and 6 had recurrent disease. Patients received autologous tumor lysate-pulsed dendritic cell vaccination between about 2002 and 2013. To make the vaccine, monocyte-derived dendritic cells were cultured for under eight days with IL-4 and GM-CSF and then pulsed overnight with autologous tumor lysate. Three intradermal dendritic cell vaccine injections were administered to patients at biweekly intervals in the arm below the axilla. Tumor-infiltrating lymphocyte content was quantified and tumor and blood repertoires were compared in dendritic cell-vaccinated glioblastoma patients by deep sequencing of TCR beta CDR3 regions. Survival after dendritic cell vaccination was correlated with TCR sequencing metrics, including TIL content and tumor-blood repertoire overlap. Overall study outcomes, separate from this receptor: The response model built on TCR overlap across three groups was characterized as speculative, with prospective validation still needed. After dendritic cell vaccination, a higher estimated pretreatment TIL content predicted longer time to progression and longer overall survival. TCR clonality showed no direct relationship with survival, which suggests that a diverse polyclonal response may matter. The cohort was small and heterogeneous, few patients had complete blood and tumor sets, and even fewer had initial-recurrent tumor pairs.

As to this clone: The antigen this receptor binds is unknown. Base qualities are not recorded, but no much larger clone differs from it by a single base.

The immunoSEQ assay amplified TCRB CDR3 regions from about 2 micrograms of genomic DNA, or from all available DNA when less than that amount was available. The multiplex PCR relied on 60 forward primers for TCR V beta segments and 13 reverse primers for J beta segments. To estimate reads per starting template, synthetic control templates were spiked into each sample at limiting dilution. Sequencing produced 87 bp reads on the Illumina HiSeq System. Under the source paper's analysis protocol: PCR and sequencing errors were removed by a nearest neighbor algorithm that merged closely related sequences. TCR overlap was measured as the percentage of unique tumor TCR beta sequences that were also present in the peripheral blood of the same patient. As stored in TCRdb, this immuneACCESS dataset retains in-frame rearrangements with V and J assigned. A fraction of the clones does not appear; measured against another copy, unresolved V genes explain less than half of the discrepancy, and the remainder lacks a known reason. V, J and clone size reflect that table, while D and trimming were determined from the DNA. The table for this sample lists tens of thousands of clones; roughly four fifths of them were counted only once. The ten largest account for 15% to 19% of the sample.

From the cysteine through the phenylalanine, the CDR3 covers 15 amino acids. The CDR3 DNA has 45 bases and is translated from base 1. Taken from the germline V gene, the CDR1 and CDR2 loops are LGHNA and YNFKEQ. The germline V end is reduced by 4 bases and the J end by 1 base; junction bases left unmatched: 5. The time point label for this specimen denotes: after dendritic cell vaccination, including at tumor progression/relapse. Patients were selected on the basis of adequate residual fresh-frozen tumor tissue and more than two years of available survival data. Although molecular status otherwise differed among the glioblastoma patients, no patient had an isocitrate dehydrogenase mutation. PBMC were collected before vaccination, two weeks after the third vaccination, and at tumor progression when it occurred. The Qiagen DNeasy Blood extraction Kit was used for extraction of genomic DNA.

The sequence came from a human donor with glioblastoma. The chain is encoded by TRBV4-2 joined to TRBJ1-1, and TRBD1 matches 8 of the central bases. Material: blood, obtained after dendritic cell vaccination. The CDR3 here reads CASSLRQGSNTEAFF. The nucleotide sequence reads as follows: TGTGCCAGCAGCCTTCGACAGGGGTCGAACACTGAAGCTTTCTTT.